This TCR beta chain was recovered during a study of T-cell reconstitution after alpha-beta-depleted transplantation in children. The CDR3 loop spans 15 amino acids. The junction had 6 bases not matched to a gene; V was cut back by 0 bases and J by 4 bases. Germline V gene sequence: CDR1 DFQATT, CDR2 SNEGSKA (reference sequence). Only a few counts were recorded for this clonotype. Unique molecular identifiers tagged the TCRbeta library. TCRdb reprocessed the PCR reads via MiXCR and lists one record per CDR3 protein. Here the sample spans 490,000 or so distinct CDR3 sequences, about an eighth being singletons.

V usage is TRBV20-1 and J usage is TRBJ1-5; TRBD1 matches at 7 bases. The sequencing here drew on PBMCs from the stem cell graft donor, taken from the stem cell graft. This receptor was obtained from a human donor who donated a stem cell graft to a child with combined immunodeficiency. CDR3 loop: CSARDEGQPNQPQHF. The CDR3 DNA follows: TGCAGTGCTAGAGACGAGGGACAGCCAAATCAGCCCCAGCATTTT.